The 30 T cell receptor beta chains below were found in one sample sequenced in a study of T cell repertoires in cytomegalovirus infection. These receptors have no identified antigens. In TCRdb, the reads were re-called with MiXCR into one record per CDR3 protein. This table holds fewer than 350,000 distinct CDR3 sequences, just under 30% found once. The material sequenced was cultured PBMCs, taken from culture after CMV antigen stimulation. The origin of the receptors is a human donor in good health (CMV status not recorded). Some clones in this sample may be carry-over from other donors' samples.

CDR3 loop: CASSPLQGVNTEAFF. Here the CDR3 DNA reads TGTGCCAGCAGCCCTTTACAGGGGGTTAACACTGAAGCTTTCTTT. The chain joins TRBV4-2 to TRBJ1-1; TRBD1 matches at 8 bases. V shed 4 bases, J shed 2 bases, and the junction held 6 bases outside the gene matches. From germline, CDR1 is LGHNA and CDR2 YNFKEQ. CDR3 length: 15 residues.

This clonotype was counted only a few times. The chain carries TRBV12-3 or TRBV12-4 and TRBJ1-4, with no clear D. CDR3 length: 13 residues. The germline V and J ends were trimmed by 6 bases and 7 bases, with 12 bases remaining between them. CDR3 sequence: CASSPRGGEKLFF. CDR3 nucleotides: TGTGCCAGCAGCCCTCGAGGTGGTGAAAAACTGTTTTTT.

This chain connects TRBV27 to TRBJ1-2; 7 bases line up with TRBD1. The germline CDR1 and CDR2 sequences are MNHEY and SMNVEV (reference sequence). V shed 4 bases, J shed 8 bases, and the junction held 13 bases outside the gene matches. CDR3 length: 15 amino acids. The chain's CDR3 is CASSSRDRYLGGYTF. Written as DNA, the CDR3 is TGTGCCAGCAGTTCCCGGGACAGATACCTAGGAGGCTACACCTTC.

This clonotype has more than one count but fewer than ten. CDR3 sequence: CASSPRDINTEAFF. CDR3 sequence (DNA): TGTGCCAGCAGCCCCCGGGACATCAACACTGAAGCTTTCTTT. J is TRBJ1-1 and V is TRBV28; D perhaps matches TRBD1 (6 bases). This CDR3 spans 14 amino acids. V shed 6 bases and J shed 2 bases, with 13 bases lying between them. Germline CDR1 MDHEN, CDR2 SYDVKM.

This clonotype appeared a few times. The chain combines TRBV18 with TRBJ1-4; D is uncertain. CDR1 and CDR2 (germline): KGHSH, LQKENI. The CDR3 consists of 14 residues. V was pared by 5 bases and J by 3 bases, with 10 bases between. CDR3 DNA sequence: TGTGCCAGCTCATCCTGGACGTCTAATGAAAAACTGTTTTTT. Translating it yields CASSSWTSNEKLFF. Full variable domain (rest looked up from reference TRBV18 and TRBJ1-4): NAGVMQNPRHLVRRRGQEARLRCSPMKGHSHVYWYRQLPEEGLKFMVYLQKENIIDESGMPKERFSAEFPKEGPSILRIQQVVRGDSAAYFCASSSWTSNEKLFFGSGTQLSVL.

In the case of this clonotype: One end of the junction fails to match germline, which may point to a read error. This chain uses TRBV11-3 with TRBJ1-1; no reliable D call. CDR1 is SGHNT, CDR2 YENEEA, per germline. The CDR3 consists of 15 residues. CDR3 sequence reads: CASSLEGTENSEAFF. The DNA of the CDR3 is TGTGCCAGCAGCTTAGAAGGCACGGAGAACTCTGAAGCTTTCTTT.

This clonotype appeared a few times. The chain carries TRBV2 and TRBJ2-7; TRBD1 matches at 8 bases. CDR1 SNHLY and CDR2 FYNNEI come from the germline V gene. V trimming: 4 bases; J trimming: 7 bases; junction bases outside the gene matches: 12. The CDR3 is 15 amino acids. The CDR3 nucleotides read TGTGCCAGCAGTGGACAAGGGACAGGAAGACGGGAGCAGTACTTC. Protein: CASSGQGTGRREQYF.

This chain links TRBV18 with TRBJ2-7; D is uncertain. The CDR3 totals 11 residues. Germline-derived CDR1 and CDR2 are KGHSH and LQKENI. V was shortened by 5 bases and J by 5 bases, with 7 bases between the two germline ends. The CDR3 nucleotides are TGTGCCAGCTCAGTTCAAGACGAGCAGTACTTC. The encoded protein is CASSVQDEQYF.

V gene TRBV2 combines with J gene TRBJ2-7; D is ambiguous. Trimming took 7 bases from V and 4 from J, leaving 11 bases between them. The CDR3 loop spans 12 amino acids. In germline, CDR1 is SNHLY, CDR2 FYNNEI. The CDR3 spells CASKGARYEQYF. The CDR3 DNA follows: TGTGCCAGCAAAGGAGCGAGGTACGAGCAGTACTTC.

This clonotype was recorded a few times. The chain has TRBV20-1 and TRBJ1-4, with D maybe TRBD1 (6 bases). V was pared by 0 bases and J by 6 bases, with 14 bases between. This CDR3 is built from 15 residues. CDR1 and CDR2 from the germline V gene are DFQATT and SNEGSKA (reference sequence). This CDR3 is CSARDESRGDEKLFF. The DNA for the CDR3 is TGCAGTGCTAGAGATGAGAGCAGGGGTGATGAAAAACTGTTTTTT.

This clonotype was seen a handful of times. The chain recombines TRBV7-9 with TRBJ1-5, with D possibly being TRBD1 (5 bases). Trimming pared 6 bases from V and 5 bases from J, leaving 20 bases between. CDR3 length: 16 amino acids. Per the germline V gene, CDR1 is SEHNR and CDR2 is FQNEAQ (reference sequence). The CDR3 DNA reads TGTGCCAGCAGTTTGGGTTCTCTGGTAGGGGATCAGCCCCAGCATTTT. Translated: CASSLGSLVGDQPQHF. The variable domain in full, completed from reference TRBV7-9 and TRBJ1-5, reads DTGVSQNPRHKITKRGQNVTFRCDPISEHNRLYWYRQTLGQGPEFLTYFQNEAQLEKSRLLSDRFSAERPKGSFSTLEIQRTEQGDSAMYLCASSLGSLVGDQPQHFGDGTRLSIL.

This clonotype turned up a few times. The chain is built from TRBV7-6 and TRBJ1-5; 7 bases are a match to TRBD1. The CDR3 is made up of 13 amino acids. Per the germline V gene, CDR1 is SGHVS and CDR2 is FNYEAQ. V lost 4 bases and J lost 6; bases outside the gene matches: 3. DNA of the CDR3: TGTGCCAGCAGCTACGACAGGGTTCAGCCCCAGCATTTT. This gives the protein CASSYDRVQPQHF.

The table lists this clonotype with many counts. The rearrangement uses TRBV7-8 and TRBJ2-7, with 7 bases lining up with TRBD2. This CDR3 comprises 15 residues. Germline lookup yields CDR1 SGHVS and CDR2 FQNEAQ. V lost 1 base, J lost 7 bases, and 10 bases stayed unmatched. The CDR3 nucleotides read TGTGCCAGCAGCTTAGGCGCGTGGGGGGGTAAGGAGCAGTACTTC. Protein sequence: CASSLGAWGGKEQYF.

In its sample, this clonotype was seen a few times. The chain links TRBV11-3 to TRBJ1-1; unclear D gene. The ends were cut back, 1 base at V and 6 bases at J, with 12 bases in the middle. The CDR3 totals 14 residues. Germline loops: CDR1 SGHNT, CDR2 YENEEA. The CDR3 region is CASSLGALNAEAFF. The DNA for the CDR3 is TGTGCCAGCAGCTTAGGTGCTCTTAACGCTGAAGCTTTCTTT.

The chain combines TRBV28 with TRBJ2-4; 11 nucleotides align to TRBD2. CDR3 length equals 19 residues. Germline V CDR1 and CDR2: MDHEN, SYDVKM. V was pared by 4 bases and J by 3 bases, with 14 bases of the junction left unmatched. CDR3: CASSSGGLAGGGGKNIQYF. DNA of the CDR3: TGTGCCAGCAGTTCCGGAGGGCTAGCGGGAGGAGGAGGCAAAAACATTCAGTACTTC.

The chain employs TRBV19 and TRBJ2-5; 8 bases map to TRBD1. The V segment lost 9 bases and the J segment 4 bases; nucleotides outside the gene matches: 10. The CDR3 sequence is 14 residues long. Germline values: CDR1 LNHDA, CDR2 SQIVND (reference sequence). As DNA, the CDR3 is TGTGCCAGCGGACAGGGTTTCTCCGGAGAGACCCAGTACTTC. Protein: CASGQGFSGETQYF.

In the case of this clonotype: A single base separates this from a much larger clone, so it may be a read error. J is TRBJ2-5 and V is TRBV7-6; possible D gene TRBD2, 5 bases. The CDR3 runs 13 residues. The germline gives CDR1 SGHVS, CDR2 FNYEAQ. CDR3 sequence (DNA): TGTGTCAGCAGCTTAGCGCGATTAGAGACCCAGTACTTC. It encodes CVSSLARLETQYF.

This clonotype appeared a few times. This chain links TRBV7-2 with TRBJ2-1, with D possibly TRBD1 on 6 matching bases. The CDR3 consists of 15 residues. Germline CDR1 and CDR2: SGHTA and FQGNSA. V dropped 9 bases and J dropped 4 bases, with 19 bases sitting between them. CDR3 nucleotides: TGTGCCAGTGAACAGGGCCCGTATGTGTACAATGAGCAGTTCTTC. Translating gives CASEQGPYVYNEQFF.

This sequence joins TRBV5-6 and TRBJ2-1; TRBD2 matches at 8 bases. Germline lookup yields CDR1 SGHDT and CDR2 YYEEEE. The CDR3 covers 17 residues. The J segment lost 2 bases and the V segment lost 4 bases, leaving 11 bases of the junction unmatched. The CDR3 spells CASSPTGSGRPYNEQFF. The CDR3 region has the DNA TGTGCCAGCAGCCCGACGGGGAGCGGGAGACCCTACAATGAGCAGTTCTTC.

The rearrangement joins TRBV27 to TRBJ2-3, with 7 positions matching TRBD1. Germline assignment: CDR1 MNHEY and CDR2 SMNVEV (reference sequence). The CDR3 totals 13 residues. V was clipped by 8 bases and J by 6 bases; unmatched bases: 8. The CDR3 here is CASPRQGGDTQYF. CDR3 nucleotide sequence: TGTGCCAGCCCTCGACAGGGCGGCGATACGCAGTATTTT.

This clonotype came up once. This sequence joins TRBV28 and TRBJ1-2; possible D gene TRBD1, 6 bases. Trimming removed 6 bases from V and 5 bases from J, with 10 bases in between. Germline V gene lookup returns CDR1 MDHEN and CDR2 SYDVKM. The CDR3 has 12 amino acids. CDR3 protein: CASSQGRYGYTF. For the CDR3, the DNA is TGTGCCAGCAGCCAGGGGAGGTATGGCTACACCTTC.

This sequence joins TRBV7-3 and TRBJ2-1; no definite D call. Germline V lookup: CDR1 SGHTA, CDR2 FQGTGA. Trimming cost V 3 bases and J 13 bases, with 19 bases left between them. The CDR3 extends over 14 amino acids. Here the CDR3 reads CASSLDKAGRSQFF. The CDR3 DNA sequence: TGTGCCAGCAGCTTGGATAAAGCAGGTCGTTCCCAGTTCTTC. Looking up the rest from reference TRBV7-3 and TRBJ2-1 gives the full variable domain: GAGVSQTPSNKVTEKGKYVELRCDPISGHTALYWYRQSLGQGPEFLIYFQGTGAADDSGLPNDRFFAVRPEGSVSTLKIQRTERGDSAVYLCASSLDKAGRSQFFGPGTRLTVL.

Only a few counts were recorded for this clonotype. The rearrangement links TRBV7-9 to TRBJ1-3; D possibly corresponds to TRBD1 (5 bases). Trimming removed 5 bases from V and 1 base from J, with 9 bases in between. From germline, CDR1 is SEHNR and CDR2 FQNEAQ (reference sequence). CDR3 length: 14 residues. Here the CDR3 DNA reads TGTGCCAGCAGCCCCGCAGGGTCTGGAAACACCATATATTTT. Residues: CASSPAGSGNTIYF.

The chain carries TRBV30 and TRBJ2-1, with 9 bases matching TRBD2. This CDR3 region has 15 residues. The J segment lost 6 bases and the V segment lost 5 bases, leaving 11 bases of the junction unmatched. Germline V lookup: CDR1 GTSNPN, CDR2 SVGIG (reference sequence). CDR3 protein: CAWVPFAGGGNEQFF. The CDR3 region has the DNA TGTGCCTGGGTACCATTCGCGGGAGGGGGCAATGAGCAGTTCTTC.

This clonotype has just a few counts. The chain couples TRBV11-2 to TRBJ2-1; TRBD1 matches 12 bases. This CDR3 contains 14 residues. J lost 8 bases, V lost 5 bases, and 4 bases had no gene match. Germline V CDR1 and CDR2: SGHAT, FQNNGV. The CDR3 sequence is CASSRDRGLDEQFF. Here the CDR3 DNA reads TGTGCCAGCAGCCGGGACAGGGGGCTTGATGAGCAGTTCTTC.

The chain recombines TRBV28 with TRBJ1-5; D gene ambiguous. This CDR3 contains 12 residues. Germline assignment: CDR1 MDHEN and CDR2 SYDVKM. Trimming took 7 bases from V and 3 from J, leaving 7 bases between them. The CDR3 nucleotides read TGTGCCAGCAATGTCCTCAATCAGCCCCAGCATTTT. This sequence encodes CASNVLNQPQHF.

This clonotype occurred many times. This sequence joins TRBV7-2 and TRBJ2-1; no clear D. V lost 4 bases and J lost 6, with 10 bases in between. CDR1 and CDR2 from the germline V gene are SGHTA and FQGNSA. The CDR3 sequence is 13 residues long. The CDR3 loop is CASSSSSGNEQFF. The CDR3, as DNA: TGTGCCAGCAGCTCGTCTTCCGGCAATGAGCAGTTCTTC.

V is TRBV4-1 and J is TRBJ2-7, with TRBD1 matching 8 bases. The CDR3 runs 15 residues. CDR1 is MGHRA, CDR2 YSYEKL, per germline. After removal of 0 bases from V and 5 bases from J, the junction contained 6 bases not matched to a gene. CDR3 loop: CASSQDLGQGHEQYF. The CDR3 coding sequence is TGCGCCAGCAGCCAAGATCTCGGACAGGGCCACGAGCAGTACTTC.

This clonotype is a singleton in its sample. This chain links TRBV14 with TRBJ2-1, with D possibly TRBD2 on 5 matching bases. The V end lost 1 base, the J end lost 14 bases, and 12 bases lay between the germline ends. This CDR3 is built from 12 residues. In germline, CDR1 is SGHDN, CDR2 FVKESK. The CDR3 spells CASSQGGSPEFF. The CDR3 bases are TGTGCCAGCAGCCAAGGAGGGAGCCCTGAGTTCTTC.

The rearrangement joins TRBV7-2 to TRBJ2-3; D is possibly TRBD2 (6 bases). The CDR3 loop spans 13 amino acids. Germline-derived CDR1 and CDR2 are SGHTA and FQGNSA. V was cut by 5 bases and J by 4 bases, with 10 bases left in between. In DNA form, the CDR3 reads TGTGCCAGCAGCGCCCCGGGGGCAGATACGCAGTATTTT. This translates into CASSAPGADTQYF.